This T cell receptor (beta chain) was identified during a study of human T cells and chemical hapten exposure. Study as a whole: Minor pooled library volume differences mainly drove per-sample TCR yield variation.

This clonotype was recorded many times. Time point meaning: healthy volunteer bleed at 6 weeks. The authors' total RNA extraction used unfractionated whole blood. Trimming took 4 bases from V and 5 from J; bases not matched to a gene: 5. Germline V gene data show CDR1 as SGHTA and CDR2 as FQGNSA. The CDR3 consists of 16 residues. TCRdb itself ran the RACE reads through MiXCR, one entry per CDR3 protein. The repertoire includes about 34,000 distinct CDR3 sequences, about 5.5% of them detected once, and roughly 13% sits in the top ten. The receptor comes from a human donor in good health. Some clones in this sample may be carry-over from other donors' samples. Sequenced material: whole blood. V and J are TRBV7-2 and TRBJ2-3; 14 bases are a match to TRBD2. CDR3 residues: CASSSTSGGAGDTQYF. CDR3 sequence (DNA): TGTGCCAGCAGCTCGACTAGCGGGGGGGCCGGAGATACGCAGTATTTT.